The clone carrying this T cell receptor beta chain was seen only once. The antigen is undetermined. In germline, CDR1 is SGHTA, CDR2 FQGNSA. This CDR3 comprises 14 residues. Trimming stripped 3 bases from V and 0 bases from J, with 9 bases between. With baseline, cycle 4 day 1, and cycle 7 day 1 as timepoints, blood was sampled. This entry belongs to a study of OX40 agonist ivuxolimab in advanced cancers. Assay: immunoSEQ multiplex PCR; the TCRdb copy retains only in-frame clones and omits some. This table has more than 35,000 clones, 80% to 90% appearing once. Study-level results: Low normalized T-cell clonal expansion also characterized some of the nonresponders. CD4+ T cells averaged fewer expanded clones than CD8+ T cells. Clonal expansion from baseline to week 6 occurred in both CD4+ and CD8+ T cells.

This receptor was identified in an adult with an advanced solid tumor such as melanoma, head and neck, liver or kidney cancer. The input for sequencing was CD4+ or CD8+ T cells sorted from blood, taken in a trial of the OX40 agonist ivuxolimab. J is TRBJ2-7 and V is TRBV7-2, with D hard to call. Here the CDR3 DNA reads TGTGCCAGCAGCTTCATAGATACCTCCTACGAGCAGTACTTC. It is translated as CASSFIDTSYEQYF.